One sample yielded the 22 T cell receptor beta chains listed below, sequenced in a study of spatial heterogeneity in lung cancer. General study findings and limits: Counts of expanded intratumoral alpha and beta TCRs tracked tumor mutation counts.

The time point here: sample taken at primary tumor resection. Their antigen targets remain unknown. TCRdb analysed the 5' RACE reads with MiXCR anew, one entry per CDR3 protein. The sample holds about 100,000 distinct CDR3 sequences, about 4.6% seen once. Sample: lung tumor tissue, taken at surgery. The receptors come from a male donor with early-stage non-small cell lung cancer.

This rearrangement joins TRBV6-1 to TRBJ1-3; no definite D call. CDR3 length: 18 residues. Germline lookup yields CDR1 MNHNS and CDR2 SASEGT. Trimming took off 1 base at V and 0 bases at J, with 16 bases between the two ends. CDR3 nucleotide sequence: TGTGCCAGCAGTGAAGAATCTATTTGGTTCCCCTCTGGAAACACCATATATTTT. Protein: CASSEESIWFPSGNTIYF.

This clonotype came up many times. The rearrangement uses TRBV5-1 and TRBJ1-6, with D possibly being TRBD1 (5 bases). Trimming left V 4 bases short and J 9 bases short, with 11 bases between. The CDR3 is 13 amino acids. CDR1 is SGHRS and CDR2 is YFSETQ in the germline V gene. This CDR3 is CASSPVGGSPLHF. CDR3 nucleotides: TGCGCCAGCAGCCCGGTTGGGGGTTCACCCCTCCACTTT. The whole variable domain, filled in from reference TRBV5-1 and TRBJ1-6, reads KAGVTQTPRYLIKTRGQQVTLSCSPISGHRSVSWYQQTPGQGLQFLFEYFSETQRNKGNFPGRFSGRQFSNSRSEMNVSTLELGDSALYLCASSPVGGSPLHFGNGTRLTVT.

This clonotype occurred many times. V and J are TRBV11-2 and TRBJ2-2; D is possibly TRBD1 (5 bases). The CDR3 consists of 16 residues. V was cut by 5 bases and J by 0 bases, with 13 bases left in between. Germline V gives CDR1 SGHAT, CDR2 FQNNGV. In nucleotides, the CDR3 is TGTGCCAGCAGCACAATGGGGCCCGCGAACACCGGGGAGCTGTTTTTT. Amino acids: CASSTMGPANTGELFF.

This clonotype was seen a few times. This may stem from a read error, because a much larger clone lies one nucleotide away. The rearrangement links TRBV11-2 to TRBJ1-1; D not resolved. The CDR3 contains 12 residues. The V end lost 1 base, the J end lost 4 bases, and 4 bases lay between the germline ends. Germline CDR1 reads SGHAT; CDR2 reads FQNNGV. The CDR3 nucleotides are TGTGCCAGCAGCTTAGTGGGCACTGAAGCTTTCTTT. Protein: CASSLVGTEAFF. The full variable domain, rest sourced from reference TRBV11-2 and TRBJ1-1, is EAGVAQSPRYKIIEKRQSVAFWCNPISGHATLYWYQQILGQGPKLLIQFQNNGVVDDSQLPKDRFSAERLKGVDSTLKIQPAKLEDSAVYLCASSLVGTEAFFGQGTRLTVV.

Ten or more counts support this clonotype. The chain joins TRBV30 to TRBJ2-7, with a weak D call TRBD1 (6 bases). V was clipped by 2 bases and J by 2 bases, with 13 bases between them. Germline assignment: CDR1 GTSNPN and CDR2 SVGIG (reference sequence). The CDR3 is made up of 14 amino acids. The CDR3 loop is CAWSTGPSPYEQYF. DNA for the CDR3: TGTGCCTGGAGTACAGGGCCCTCCCCCTACGAGCAGTACTTC.

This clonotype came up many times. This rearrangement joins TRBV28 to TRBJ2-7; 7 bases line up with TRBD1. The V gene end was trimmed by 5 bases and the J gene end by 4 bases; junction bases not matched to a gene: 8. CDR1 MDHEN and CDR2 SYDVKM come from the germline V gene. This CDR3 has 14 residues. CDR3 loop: CASSPRQGRYEQYF. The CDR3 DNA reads TGTGCCAGCAGTCCGAGACAGGGCCGTTACGAGCAGTACTTC. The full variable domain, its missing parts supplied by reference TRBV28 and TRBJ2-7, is DVKVTQSSRYLVKRTGEKVFLECVQDMDHENMFWYRQDPGLGLRLIYFSYDVKMKEKGDIPEGYSVSREKKERFSLILESASTNQTSMYLCASSPRQGRYEQYFGPGTRLTVT.

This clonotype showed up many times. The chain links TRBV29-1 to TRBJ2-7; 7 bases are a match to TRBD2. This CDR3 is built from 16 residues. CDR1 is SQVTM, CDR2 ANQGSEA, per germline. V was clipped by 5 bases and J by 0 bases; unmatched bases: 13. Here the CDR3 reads CSVQLYGTTSSYEQYF. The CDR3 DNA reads TGCAGCGTTCAGCTATACGGGACTACGAGCTCCTACGAGCAGTACTTC.

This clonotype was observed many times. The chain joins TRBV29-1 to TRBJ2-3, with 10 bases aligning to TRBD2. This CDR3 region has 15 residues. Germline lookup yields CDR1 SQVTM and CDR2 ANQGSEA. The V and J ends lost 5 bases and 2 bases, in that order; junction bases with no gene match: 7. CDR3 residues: CSVLAGVGPTDTQYF. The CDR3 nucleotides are TGCAGCGTTCTAGCGGGAGTTGGCCCCACAGATACGCAGTATTTT.

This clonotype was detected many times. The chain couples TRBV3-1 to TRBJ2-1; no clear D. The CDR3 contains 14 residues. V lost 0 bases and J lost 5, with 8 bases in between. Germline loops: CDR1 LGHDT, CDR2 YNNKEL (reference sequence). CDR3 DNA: TGTGCCAGCAGCCAAGATCCAGCCCACAATGAGCAGTTCTTC. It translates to CASSQDPAHNEQFF.

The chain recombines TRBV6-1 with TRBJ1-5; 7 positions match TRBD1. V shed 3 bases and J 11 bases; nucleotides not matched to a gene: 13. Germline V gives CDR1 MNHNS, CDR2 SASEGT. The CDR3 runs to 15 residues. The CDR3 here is CASSEDPGQIMTQHF. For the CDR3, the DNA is TGTGCCAGCAGTGAGGACCCGGGACAGATTATGACCCAGCATTTT.

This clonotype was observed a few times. This chain's CDR3 is CASSLGLFATGYGYTF. The CDR3 bases are TGTGCCAGCAGTTTAGGGCTCTTCGCGACAGGCTATGGCTACACCTTC. The rearrangement links TRBV28 to TRBJ1-2; a possible D gene is TRBD1 (6 bases). CDR3 size: 16 residues. CDR1 is MDHEN, CDR2 SYDVKM, per germline. Trimming stripped 2 bases from V and 4 bases from J, with 17 bases between.

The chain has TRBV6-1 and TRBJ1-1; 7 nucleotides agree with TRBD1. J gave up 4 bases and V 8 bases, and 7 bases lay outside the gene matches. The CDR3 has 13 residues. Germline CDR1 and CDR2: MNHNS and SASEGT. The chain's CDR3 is CASADRETTEAFF. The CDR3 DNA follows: TGTGCCAGCGCCGACAGGGAGACCACTGAAGCTTTCTTT.

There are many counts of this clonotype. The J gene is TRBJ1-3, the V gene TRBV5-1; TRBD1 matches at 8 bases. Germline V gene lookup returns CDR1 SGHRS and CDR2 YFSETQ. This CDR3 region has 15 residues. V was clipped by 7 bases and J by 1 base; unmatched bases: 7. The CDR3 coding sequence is TGCGCCAGCGGTATAGGACAGGGTTCTGGAAACACCATATATTTT. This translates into CASGIGQGSGNTIYF.

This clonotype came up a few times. The CDR3 reads CASGLHLAGGFRQETQYF. The CDR3 DNA reads TGTGCTAGTGGTCTCCACTTAGCGGGAGGATTCCGTCAAGAGACCCAGTACTTC. The chain recombines TRBV12-5 with TRBJ2-5, with TRBD2 identical over 10 bases. Germline V CDR1 and CDR2: LGHNT, FRNRAP. The CDR3 runs to 18 residues. V was pared by 5 bases and J by 2 bases, with 14 bases of the junction left unmatched.

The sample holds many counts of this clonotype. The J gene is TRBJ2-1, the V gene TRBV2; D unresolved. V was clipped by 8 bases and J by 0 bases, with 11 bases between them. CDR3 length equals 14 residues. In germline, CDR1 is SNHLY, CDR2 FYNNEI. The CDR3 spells CASEGGSSYNEQFF. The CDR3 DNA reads TGTGCCAGCGAAGGCGGAAGCTCCTACAATGAGCAGTTCTTC.

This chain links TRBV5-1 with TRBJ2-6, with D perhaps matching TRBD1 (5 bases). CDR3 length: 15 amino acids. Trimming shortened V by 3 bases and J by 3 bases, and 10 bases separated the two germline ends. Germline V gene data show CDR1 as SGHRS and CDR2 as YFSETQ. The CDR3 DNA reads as TGCGCCAGCAGCTCAGCAGGGCTTGGGGCCAACGTCCTGACTTTC. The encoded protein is CASSSAGLGANVLTF.

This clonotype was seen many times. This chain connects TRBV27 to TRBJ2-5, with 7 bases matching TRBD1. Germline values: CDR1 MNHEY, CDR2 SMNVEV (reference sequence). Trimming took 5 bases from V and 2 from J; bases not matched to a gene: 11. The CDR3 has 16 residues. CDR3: CASSPSPDRVQETQYF. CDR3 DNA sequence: TGTGCCAGCAGTCCAAGTCCCGACAGGGTGCAAGAGACCCAGTACTTC.

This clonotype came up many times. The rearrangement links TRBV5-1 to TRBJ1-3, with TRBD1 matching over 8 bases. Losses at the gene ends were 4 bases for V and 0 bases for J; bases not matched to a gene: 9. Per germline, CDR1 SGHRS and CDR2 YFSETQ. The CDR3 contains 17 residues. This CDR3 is CASSPQGQGYSGNTIYF. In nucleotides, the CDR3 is TGCGCCAGCAGCCCTCAAGGACAGGGCTACTCTGGAAACACCATATATTTT.

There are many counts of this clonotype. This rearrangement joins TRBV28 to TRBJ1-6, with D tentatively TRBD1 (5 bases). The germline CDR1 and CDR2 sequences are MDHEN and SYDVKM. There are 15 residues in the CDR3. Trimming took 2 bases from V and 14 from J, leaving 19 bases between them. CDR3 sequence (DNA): TGTGCCAGCAGTTTAGCCCGGGACCCCGAGTGGACCCTCCACTTT. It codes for CASSLARDPEWTLHF. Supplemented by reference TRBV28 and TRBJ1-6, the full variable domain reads DVKVTQSSRYLVKRTGEKVFLECVQDMDHENMFWYRQDPGLGLRLIYFSYDVKMKEKGDIPEGYSVSREKKERFSLILESASTNQTSMYLCASSLARDPEWTLHFGNGTRLTVT.

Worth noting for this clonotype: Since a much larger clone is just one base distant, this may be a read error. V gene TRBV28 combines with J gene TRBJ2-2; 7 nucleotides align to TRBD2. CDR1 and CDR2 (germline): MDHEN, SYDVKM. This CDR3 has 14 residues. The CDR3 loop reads CASSLPSGGGELSF. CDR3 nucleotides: TGTGCCAGCAGTTTACCTAGCGGAGGCGGGGAGCTGTCTTTT.

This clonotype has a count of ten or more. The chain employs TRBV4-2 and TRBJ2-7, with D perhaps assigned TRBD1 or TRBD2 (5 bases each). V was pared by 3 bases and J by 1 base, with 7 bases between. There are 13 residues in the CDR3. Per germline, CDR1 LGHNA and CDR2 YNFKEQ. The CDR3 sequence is CASSQGDSYEQYF. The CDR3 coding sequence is TGTGCCAGCAGCCAGGGGGATTCCTACGAGCAGTACTTC.

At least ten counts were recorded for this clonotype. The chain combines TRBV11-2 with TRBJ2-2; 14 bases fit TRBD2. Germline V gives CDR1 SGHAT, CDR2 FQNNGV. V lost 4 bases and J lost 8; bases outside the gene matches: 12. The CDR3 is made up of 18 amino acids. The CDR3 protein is CASSSRGGLAGVYGELFF. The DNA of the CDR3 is TGTGCCAGCAGCTCCCGAGGGGGACTAGCGGGAGTCTATGGGGAGCTGTTTTTT.